One and the same sample provided the 2 T cell receptor beta chains below, sequenced in a study of blood T cell repertoires in COVID-19. Profiling relied on immunoSEQ multiplex PCR, and the TCRdb table lists in-frame clones only, not all of them. This sample yields 200,000 to 250,000 clones, of which 80% to 90% are seen a single time; roughly 5.3% belongs to the top ten. What was sequenced was peripheral blood. The source of these receptors is a woman aged 55-70 years who had recovered from COVID-19.

This chain connects TRBV7-3 to TRBJ2-5, with D possibly TRBD1 on 5 matching bases. In germline, CDR1 is SGHTA, CDR2 FQGTGA. The CDR3 has 13 amino acids. Trimming pared 5 bases from V and 0 bases from J, leaving 7 bases between. DNA of the CDR3: TGTGCCAGCAGCCCAGGGTACCAAGAGACCCAGTACTTC. Translation: CASSPGYQETQYF.

The J gene is TRBJ1-5, the V gene TRBV19; 9 positions agree with TRBD1. The CDR3 loop spans 15 amino acids. CDR1 is LNHDA and CDR2 is SQIVND in the germline V gene (reference sequence). J was trimmed by 3 bases and V by 7 bases; bases with no gene match: 7. CDR3 sequence (DNA): TGTGCCAGTACAGCGGGACAGGGCGACAATCAGCCCCAGCATTTT. It yields the protein CASTAGQGDNQPQHF.